These T cell receptor beta chains were read from a single sample in a study of CD8+ T cells in alopecia areata. Assay: immunoSEQ multiplex PCR; the TCRdb copy retains only in-frame clones and omits some. The sample yields about 7,500 clones, about three quarters seen once. Sequences were obtained from CD4+ Tregs sorted from blood. The receptor source for this set is a human donor with alopecia areata. Each CDR3 is given without its conserved first and last residue. D genes are given only for firm matches.

v_call,d_call,cdr3_aa
TRBV7-7,TRBD1,ATSGGQGGETQY
TRBV5-1,TRBD2,ASSPAGREIGEQF
TRBV28,TRBD2,ASSPGLARKTQY
TRBV4-2,TRBD1,ASSQDPSRGSEQY
TRBV28,NA,ASSFRASAARY
TRBV7-3,NA,ASSRTGGPNTEAF
TRBV5-1,NA,ASSLWGNEQF
TRBV27,TRBD2,ASSFIRTSGRTDTQY
TRBV10-2,NA,ASNERAGNTIY
TRBV5-4,TRBD1,ASSLDRGRAYEQY
TRBV7-2,NA,ASSFGGRQETQY
TRBV6-1,NA,ASTHTTNQPQH
TRBV5-1,NA,ASSLAGLGHEQY
TRBV29-1,NA,SVEDYRNRLF
TRBV11-2,NA,ASSLTSLSQF
TRBV28,TRBD2,ASRQASGRARSNEQF
TRBV6-6,TRBD2,ASSTIAGWVNEQF
TRBV12-2,NA,ASRARETQY
TRBV6-5,NA,ASSHAGGTSYEQY
TRBV19,NA,ASTLAGHGSRLTGELF
TRBV30,TRBD2,AWSGPGGNTDTQY
TRBV7-9,NA,ASSLWTPDTQY
TRBV7-2,NA,ASSLGEQF
TRBV29-1,NA,SVERNEKLF
TRBV5-1,NA,ASSLVDRNTQY
TRBV2,NA,ASKLDRPRTDTQY
TRBV7-3,TRBD2,ASSASSGGSTDTQY
TRBV5-4,NA,ASSFSGGLGTEAF
TRBV7-9,NA,ASSRTPIRGTGELF
TRBV12-5,NA,ASGLVLRRCGDEQY
TRBV6-5,NA,ASINPNTGELF
TRBV29-1,NA,SVERLNNEQF
TRBV5-4,NA,ASSVGVLTYEQY
TRBV27,NA,ASTPNRPPYEQY
TRBV6-1,TRBD1,ASRRGTGQFNEQF
TRBV5-6,NA,ASSLAVWGPDGYT
TRBV7-9,NA,ASSLSRESVEQF
TRBV4-1,TRBD1,ASSQLIGTGGANVLT
TRBV27,TRBD2,ASSSQLAGTYNEQF
TRBV4-2,NA,ASSPLYTWNSPLH
TRBV7-2,TRBD1,ASSLNRDSSGNTIY
TRBV6-6,NA,ASSYGRNAF
TRBV2,TRBD2,ASTGTSVSETQY
TRBV30,TRBD1,AWTNHRGRESEQF
TRBV15,NA,ATSRDLGEKLF
TRBV30,NA,AWSVTENTEAF
TRBV7-9,TRBD1,ASSLGILAGGTEAF
TRBV5-1,TRBD1,ASSKGQGIYGYT
TRBV20-1,NA,SAMGGNTIY
TRBV4-2,TRBD2,ASSRGARTSGMRSYNEQF
TRBV7-2,TRBD1,ASSLSIGGDWSGYT
TRBV29-1,NA,SAVQGISDTQY
TRBV2,NA,ASSESGGWGYT
TRBV4-2,NA,ASSQGGLDAYEQY
TRBV29-1,TRBD1,SVRQGDFAEAF
TRBV21-1,NA,ASSKARRPGETQY
TRBV5-6,TRBD2,ASSFGLAGENEQF